These 19 T cell receptor beta chains originate from one sample sequenced in a study of T cell responses to AZD1222 COVID-19 vaccine. The repertoire was sequenced with immunoSEQ multiplex PCR; TCRdb's copy has only in-frame clones and lacks some. Of fewer than 200,000 clones listed, just over 90% are singletons. The specimen was peripheral blood, collected on day 0 of AZD1222 vaccination. All receptors derive from an adult in good health.

J is TRBJ2-7 and V is TRBV30; TRBD2 matches at 13 bases. This CDR3 has 13 residues. V was clipped by 0 bases and J by 7 bases; unmatched bases: 0. In germline, CDR1 is GTSNPN, CDR2 SVGIG (reference sequence). In DNA, the CDR3 is TGTGCCTGGAGTGTACTAGCGGGAGGGGAGCAGTACTTC. This translates into CAWSVLAGGEQYF.

The chain is built from TRBV20-1 and TRBJ1-2; TRBD1 might be the D (6 bases). Germline assignment: CDR1 DFQATT and CDR2 SNEGSKA (reference sequence). The CDR3 is made up of 12 amino acids. V was clipped by 3 bases and J by 7 bases, with 12 bases between them. The CDR3 protein is CSASGWDTGYTF. The CDR3 bases are TGCAGTGCTAGTGGGTGGGACACTGGCTACACCTTC.

This chain uses TRBV19 with TRBJ1-2, with 9 bases lining up with TRBD1. The V segment lost 8 bases and the J segment 4 bases; nucleotides outside the gene matches: 8. The CDR3 totals 14 residues. Germline V gene sequence: CDR1 LNHDA, CDR2 SQIVND (reference sequence). DNA of the CDR3: TGTGCCAGTTCACCGGGACAGGGCCCCTATGGCTACACCTTC. Translation gives CASSPGQGPYGYTF.

The rearrangement links TRBV28 to TRBJ2-2; D is unclear. V lost 10 bases, J lost 0 bases, and 15 bases lay in between. Germline-derived CDR1 and CDR2 are MDHEN and SYDVKM. CDR3 length: 15 residues. CDR3 protein: CATTPGPANTGELFF. CDR3 bases: TGTGCCACTACCCCCGGGCCCGCGAACACCGGGGAGCTGTTTTTT.

The chain uses TRBV19 and TRBJ1-4; 7 positions agree with TRBD1. The CDR3 is 15 amino acids. Germline-derived CDR1 and CDR2 are LNHDA and SQIVND (reference sequence). With 5 bases clipped from V and 0 bases from J, the junction kept 3 bases outside the gene matches. CDR3 coding DNA: TGTGCCAGTAGTCGACAGGGTGCAACTAATGAAAAACTGTTTTTT. It is translated as CASSRQGATNEKLFF.

The CDR3 bases are TGTGCCAGCAGGCGAACAGGGGATAACTATGGCTACACCTTC. This encodes CASRRTGDNYGYTF. The chain has TRBV2 and TRBJ1-2; 7 nucleotides agree with TRBD1. The CDR3 is made up of 14 amino acids. Germline-derived CDR1 and CDR2 are SNHLY and FYNNEI. Trimming at V came to 6 bases and at J to 1 base, leaving 5 bases not matched to a gene.

For the CDR3, the DNA is TGTGCCAGCAGTCCGAGGGACAGGGGGTGGGAAAAACTGTTTTTT. The encoded protein is CASSPRDRGWEKLFF. V and J are TRBV27 and TRBJ1-4; 11 nucleotides line up with TRBD1. The germline CDR1 and CDR2 sequences are MNHEY and SMNVEV (reference sequence). The CDR3 covers 15 residues. Trimming took 5 bases from V and 8 from J; bases not matched to a gene: 7. The full variable domain, its missing parts supplied by reference TRBV27 and TRBJ1-4, is EAQVTQNPRYLITVTGKKLTVTCSQNMNHEYMSWYRQDPGLGLRQIYYSMNVEVTDKGDVPEGYKVSRKEKRNFPLILESPSPNQTSLYFCASSPRDRGWEKLFFGSGTQLSVL.

The V call is TRBV10-3, the J call TRBJ2-1, with D maybe TRBD1 (6 bases). The ends were cut back, 2 bases at V and 5 bases at J, with 13 bases in the middle. The CDR3 length is 15 residues. The V gene's germline CDR1 is ENHRY and CDR2 SYGVKD. The CDR3 loop is CAISEVTGLDNEQFF. The CDR3 region has the DNA TGTGCCATCAGTGAGGTAACAGGGTTGGACAATGAGCAGTTCTTC.

This clone appeared a single time. The V and J genes are TRBV7-8 and TRBJ2-2; TRBD1 or TRBD2 may be the D gene (5 bases each). Trimming left V 7 bases short and J 5 bases short, with 14 bases between. Germline values: CDR1 SGHVS, CDR2 FQNEAQ. The CDR3 extends over 14 amino acids. The CDR3 protein is CASTQRGNTGELFF. DNA for the CDR3: TGTGCCAGCACCCAGAGGGGAAATACCGGGGAGCTGTTTTTT.

The chain couples TRBV6-4 to TRBJ1-3; D gene uncertain. Germline CDR1 reads MRHNA; CDR2 reads SNTAGT. The CDR3 spans 15 residues. Trimming left V 8 bases short and J 0 bases short, with 14 bases between. CDR3 sequence: CASPGRISSGNTIYF. The CDR3 region has the DNA TGTGCCAGCCCGGGCCGCATATCCTCTGGAAACACCATATATTTT.

The gene calls are TRBV10-1 and TRBJ1-3, with D maybe TRBD1 (5 bases). This CDR3 is 17 amino acids long. V lost 5 bases and J 0 bases, leaving 17 bases between the germline ends. The germline gives CDR1 WNHNN, CDR2 SYGVQD (reference sequence). This CDR3 reads CASSLPTGGRSGNTIYF. CDR3 DNA: TGCGCCAGCAGTCTGCCAACCGGGGGACGCTCTGGAAACACCATATATTTT.

The chain combines TRBV6-2 or TRBV6-3 with TRBJ2-7; TRBD2 matches at 7 bases. The CDR3 sequence is 20 residues long. Germline loops: CDR1 MNHEY, CDR2 SVGEGT. With 2 bases clipped from V and 2 bases from J, the junction kept 21 bases outside the gene matches. CDR3 protein: CASSYNALNRPSGVPYEQYF. The DNA of the CDR3 is TGTGCCAGCAGTTACAATGCCCTGAACCGACCTAGCGGAGTTCCCTACGAGCAGTACTTC.

The CDR3 loop is CASSSTGWGNSNQPQHF. CDR3 nucleotide sequence: TGTGCCAGCAGCTCAACGGGGTGGGGGAATAGCAATCAGCCCCAGCATTTT. This chain links TRBV7-8 with TRBJ1-5; D might be TRBD1 (5 bases). Per the germline V gene, CDR1 is SGHVS and CDR2 is FQNEAQ. The CDR3 has 17 residues. The V and J ends lost 4 bases and 0 bases respectively, with 16 bases between them.

The rearrangement uses TRBV6-1 and TRBJ2-7; 7 bases fit TRBD2. Germline V lookup: CDR1 MNHNS, CDR2 SASEGT. The CDR3 spans 16 residues. The ends lost 3 bases at V and 0 bases at J; junction bases unmatched: 8. CDR3 sequence: CASSDPGGTNSYEQYF. For the CDR3, the DNA is TGTGCCAGCAGTGACCCCGGGGGGACGAACTCCTACGAGCAGTACTTC.

CDR3: CASSLGLAGGLSYEQYF. Written as DNA, the CDR3 is TGTGCCAGCAGCTTGGGATTAGCGGGAGGCCTCTCCTACGAGCAGTACTTC. V usage is TRBV5-4 and J usage is TRBJ2-7, with 10 bases that match TRBD2. The V gene's germline CDR1 is SGHNT and CDR2 YYREEE (reference sequence). The length of the CDR3 is 17 residues. V was clipped by 0 bases and J by 0 bases; unmatched bases: 6.

V gene TRBV10-3 combines with J gene TRBJ1-4; a possible D gene is TRBD1 (5 bases). CDR1 is ENHRY, CDR2 SYGVKD, per germline. The CDR3 runs 16 residues. Trimming took 4 bases from V and 0 from J, leaving 12 bases between them. The CDR3 loop is CAISANQGATNEKLFF. In DNA, the CDR3 is TGTGCCATCAGTGCGAACCAAGGGGCAACTAATGAAAAACTGTTTTTT.

About this clone itself: The same CDR3 can be traced to other DNA sequences in this sample. The chain carries TRBV12-3 or TRBV12-4 and TRBJ1-1; D unresolved. The CDR3 covers 13 residues. Deletions cut 5 bases from V and 2 bases from J, with 9 bases between. The CDR3 loop reads CASSPGANTEAFF. The CDR3 DNA is TGTGCCAGCAGTCCAGGAGCCAACACTGAAGCTTTCTTT.

This clone was seen a single time. The gene calls are TRBV10-3 and TRBJ2-3; D is uncertain. Germline CDR1 and CDR2: ENHRY and SYGVKD. The germline V and J ends were trimmed by 10 bases and 1 base, with 3 bases remaining between them. The CDR3 spans 10 residues. The CDR3 DNA is TGTGCCACAGGCACAGATACGCAGTATTTT. It yields the protein CATGTDTQYF.

The chain uses TRBV6-5 and TRBJ1-5; TRBD1 aligns across 7 bases. The J segment lost 2 bases and the V segment lost 2 bases, leaving 3 bases of the junction unmatched. CDR3 size: 15 residues. Germline CDR1 is MNHEY and CDR2 is SVGAGI. The CDR3 protein is CASSYPGQGNQPQHF. In DNA, the CDR3 is TGTGCCAGCAGTTACCCTGGACAGGGCAATCAGCCCCAGCATTTT.